A single sample is the source of the 20 T cell receptor beta chains below, sequenced in a study of T-cell reconstitution after alpha-beta-depleted transplantation in children. Unique molecular identifiers were used in preparing the TCRbeta library. TCRdb fed the PCR reads into MiXCR, producing one record per CDR3 protein. The sample shows hundreds of thousands of distinct CDR3 sequences, about 15% of them seen only once. Sequencing used PBMCs, mostly from graft donor cells, obtained 360 days after TCRalphabeta/CD19-depleted stem cell transplant. Source of these receptors: a male patient younger than 18 who had a stem cell transplant for acute lymphoblastic leukemia, so the T cells may come from the graft donor.

The chain combines TRBV7-9 with TRBJ2-5; D gene ambiguous. This CDR3 has 16 residues. The germline gives CDR1 SEHNR, CDR2 FQNEAQ (reference sequence). V was cut by 0 bases and J by 1 base, with 12 bases left in between. CDR3 coding DNA: TGTGCCAGCAGCTTAGCGCTAAGACTGGTCCAAGAGACCCAGTACTTC. It is translated as CASSLALRLVQETQYF.

The J gene is TRBJ2-3, the V gene TRBV5-4; D is undetermined. This CDR3 spans 14 amino acids. Germline CDR1 SGHNT, CDR2 YYREEE (reference sequence). Trimming took 2 bases from V and 0 from J, leaving 7 bases between them. The DNA of the CDR3 is TGTGCCAGCAGCTTTTTAAGAAGCACAGATACGCAGTATTTT. Translating it yields CASSFLRSTDTQYF.

This clonotype occurred a few times. The chain has TRBV19 and TRBJ2-4; D unresolved. Germline values: CDR1 LNHDA, CDR2 SQIVND (reference sequence). Trimming removed 6 bases at V and 5 bases at J, with 11 bases between. The CDR3 sequence is 13 residues long. The CDR3 nucleotides are TGTGCCAGTAGCATGAACGGTGAAAACATTCAGTACTTC. Translated: CASSMNGENIQYF.

This clonotype was counted only a few times. This chain joins TRBV7-6 and TRBJ2-2; a weak D match, TRBD1 (6 bases). This CDR3 has 15 residues. Germline lookup yields CDR1 SGHVS and CDR2 FNYEAQ. V dropped 1 base and J dropped 5 bases, with 11 bases sitting between them. The CDR3: CASSLGSQGTGELFF. In DNA, the CDR3 is TGTGCCAGCAGCTTAGGCTCCCAGGGGACCGGGGAGCTGTTTTTT.

This clonotype was counted between two and nine times. V is TRBV7-9 and J is TRBJ2-1; D ambiguous. The germline CDR1 and CDR2 sequences are SEHNR and FQNEAQ (reference sequence). This CDR3 region has 11 residues. Trimming removed 11 bases from V and 7 bases from J, with 12 bases in between. CDR3 amino acids: CAGEIGNEQFF. The CDR3 DNA sequence: TGTGCCGGAGAAATAGGGAATGAGCAGTTCTTC.

The genes are TRBV2 and TRBJ2-7, with 13 bases fitting TRBD2. The V segment lost 4 bases and the J segment 5 bases; nucleotides outside the gene matches: 5. The CDR3 is 15 amino acids. CDR1 is SNHLY, CDR2 FYNNEI, per germline. This CDR3 reads CASSATSGRADEQYF. As DNA, the CDR3 is TGTGCCAGCAGTGCCACTAGCGGGAGGGCCGACGAGCAGTACTTC.

There are many counts of this clonotype. J is TRBJ2-1 and V is TRBV5-8; D could derive from TRBD1 or TRBD2 (5 bases each). The CDR3 spans 20 residues. The V end was cut by 3 bases, the J end by 0 bases, with 25 bases between. Germline CDR1 and CDR2: SGHTS and YDEGEE. The CDR3 coding sequence is TGTGCCAGCAGCTGGGACGAAGACTGGGGGTATTTGAGCTCCTACAATGAGCAGTTCTTC. Translating it yields CASSWDEDWGYLSSYNEQFF.

This clonotype was seen a few times. Here the CDR3 DNA reads TGTGCCAGCAGGCCCGGGAGGGCTAAAGATACGCAGTATTTT. Translating it yields CASRPGRAKDTQYF. The V gene is TRBV6-1, the J gene TRBJ2-3; 8 bases are a match to TRBD2. The CDR3 has 14 amino acids. The V gene end was trimmed by 6 bases and the J gene end by 5 bases; junction bases not matched to a gene: 7. In germline, CDR1 is MNHNS, CDR2 SASEGT.

The V and J genes are TRBV7-3 and TRBJ2-1, with D possibly TRBD2 on 6 matching bases. In germline, CDR1 is SGHTA, CDR2 FQGTGA. V lost 2 bases and J lost 1, with 12 bases in between. This CDR3 contains 16 residues. The DNA of the CDR3 is TGTGCCAGCAGCTTATCCCGACTAGGGTCCTACAATGAGCAGTTCTTC. Residues: CASSLSRLGSYNEQFF.

This clonotype appeared once. This sequence joins TRBV6-2 or TRBV6-3 and TRBJ1-2; a weak D match, TRBD1 (6 bases). V was clipped by 5 bases and J by 5 bases, with 18 bases between them. The germline CDR1 and CDR2 sequences are MNHEY and SVGEGT. The CDR3 extends over 15 amino acids. This CDR3 reads CASSQPRTARYGYTF. For the CDR3, the DNA is TGTGCCAGCAGTCAACCTAGGACAGCTCGGTATGGCTACACCTTC.

The chain joins TRBV4-1 to TRBJ2-1, with unresolved D. From germline, CDR1 is MGHRA and CDR2 YSYEKL. The V and J ends lost 4 bases and 9 bases respectively, with 19 bases between them. This CDR3 is 15 amino acids long. Here the CDR3 DNA reads TGCGCCAGCAGCCCCCCTTACGATGTTATTCGTGAGCAGTTCTTC. It is translated as CASSPPYDVIREQFF.

J is TRBJ2-7 and V is TRBV10-2, with TRBD2 identical over 10 bases. Trimming at V came to 8 bases and at J to 7 bases, leaving 11 bases not matched to a gene. This CDR3 is 14 amino acids long. Germline assignment: CDR1 WSHSY and CDR2 SAAADI. The CDR3 sequence is CASEGVAGGEEQYF. In nucleotides, the CDR3 is TGCGCCAGCGAGGGGGTAGCGGGAGGTGAGGAGCAGTACTTC.

This clonotype was picked up many times. V gene TRBV11-1 combines with J gene TRBJ1-2; D is uncertain. The germline gives CDR1 SGHAT, CDR2 FQDESV (reference sequence). The CDR3 has 14 amino acids. V lost 1 base and J lost 8, with 14 bases in between. CDR3 amino acids: CASSLVSTTGGYTF. DNA for the CDR3: TGTGCCAGCAGCTTAGTGTCCACGACGGGCGGCTACACCTTC.

The CDR3 sequence: CASSLLLQGRPTDTQYF. CDR3 in DNA: TGTGCCAGCAGCTTACTTCTACAGGGGCGACCCACAGATACGCAGTATTTT. The V call is TRBV7-2, the J call TRBJ2-3; 7 bases agree with TRBD1. V was clipped by 2 bases and J by 2 bases; unmatched bases: 10. This CDR3 is 17 amino acids long. Germline values: CDR1 SGHTA, CDR2 FQGNSA.

The chain employs TRBV6-1 and TRBJ2-1, with TRBD2 matching over 9 bases. This CDR3 region has 16 residues. V shed 6 bases, J shed 5 bases, and the junction held 11 bases outside the gene matches. The germline CDR1 and CDR2 sequences are MNHNS and SASEGT. CDR3 DNA sequence: TGTGCCAGCAGCCACGGCGGACTAGCGTTTCACAATGAGCAGTTCTTC. It translates to CASSHGGLAFHNEQFF.

This clonotype was recorded a few times. The V call is TRBV7-2, the J call TRBJ2-1; D is ambiguous. Trimming pared 4 bases from V and 2 bases from J, leaving 12 bases between. From germline, CDR1 is SGHTA and CDR2 FQGNSA. The CDR3 extends over 15 amino acids. The CDR3 sequence: CASSSYTDAYNEQFF. In DNA, the CDR3 is TGTGCCAGCAGCTCCTACACGGATGCCTACAATGAGCAGTTCTTC.

The rearrangement uses TRBV6-6 and TRBJ2-7; no clear D. Germline V gene data show CDR1 as MNHNY and CDR2 as SVGAGI (reference sequence). Trimming took 1 base from V and 3 from J, leaving 7 bases between them. The CDR3 is made up of 13 amino acids. In nucleotides, the CDR3 is TGTGCCAGCAGTTACTGGCAGGTCTACGAGCAGTACTTC. Encoded protein: CASSYWQVYEQYF.

This clonotype was detected many times. This chain joins TRBV5-1 and TRBJ2-1, with TRBD1 identical over 9 bases. Germline CDR1 is SGHRS and CDR2 is YFSETQ. Losses at the gene ends were 4 bases for V and 6 bases for J; bases not matched to a gene: 8. The CDR3 has 15 residues. The CDR3 reads CASSTRRDRANEQFF. The CDR3 bases are TGCGCCAGCAGCACGCGCCGGGACAGGGCCAATGAGCAGTTCTTC.

This clonotype has more than one count but fewer than ten. The V call is TRBV5-1, the J call TRBJ2-5; D might be TRBD1 (6 bases). V was cut by 5 bases and J by 2 bases, with 10 bases left in between. Germline-derived CDR1 and CDR2 are SGHRS and YFSETQ. This CDR3 comprises 13 residues. CDR3 coding DNA: TGCGCCAGCAGGACCGGACAGCAAGAGACCCAGTACTTC. This translates into CASRTGQQETQYF.

In this sample, this clonotype turned up a few times. V and J are TRBV6-1 and TRBJ1-2; TRBD1 matches at 9 bases. Trimming took 6 bases from V and 4 from J; bases not matched to a gene: 6. Germline V gene sequence: CDR1 MNHNS, CDR2 SASEGT. The CDR3 is 14 residues long. CDR3 protein: CASRGQGIRYGYTF. CDR3 in DNA: TGTGCCAGCAGAGGACAGGGGATTCGCTATGGCTACACCTTC.